The text below deals with one TCR beta chain. The sample holds many counts of this clonotype. Which antigen it targets is not known. Base-call qualities are not available, and no considerably larger clone is one nucleotide away. The meaning of the sample's treatment or condition label: live attenuated yellow fever vaccine strain. A standard Ficoll-Paque protocol was used to isolate PBMCs from peripheral blood. Dynabeads CD4 and CD8 positive selection kits were used to isolate the CD4 and CD8 T-cell fractions. RNA was extracted with TriZol from bulk PBMCs, CD4 and CD8 fractions, and dextramer-positive and dextramer-negative fractions. CDR1 SGDLS and CDR2 YYNGEE are derived from the germline V gene. V lost 2 bases and J lost 6 bases; the stretch between them is 13 bases long. The CDR3 has 14 amino acids, counting the end cysteine and phenylalanine. Kept here is only the CDR3 DNA, which spans 42 bases and is read in frame from base 1.

The data were taken from a study of T cells after yellow fever vaccination (dated by TCRdb to about 2019). Broadly, across the study: Libraries from fractions with low cell numbers were prepared with the SMART-Seq v4 Ultra Low Input RNA kit. To follow T-cell clones before and after both primary and booster YFV17D yellow fever vaccination, bulk TCR alpha and beta repertoires underwent longitudinal sequencing. Two healthy male donors, one aged 18 to 30 and one aged 30 to 39 years, were included in the cohort. Blood was drawn at multiple timepoints before and after primary and secondary immunization, with bulk PBMC replicates and cell subsets isolated.

TCR cDNA was made using 5'RACE template switching, a step that added a universal primer site and unique molecular identifiers. cDNA synthesis was primed from both the TCR alpha and TCR beta constant segments. Libraries were amplified in two PCR steps, with sample barcodes and sequencing adapters added in the second step. Sequencing of libraries was performed on Illumina HiSeq 2500 (2x100 bp) or NovaSeq (2x150 bp). Per the original workflow: Demultiplexing of reads and collapsing into UMI consensus sequences were performed with MIGEC, and V(D)J alignment was carried out with MiXCR. Vaccine-responding clonotypes were defined with edgeR using replicate PBMC samples, requiring FDR below 0.01 and a log2 fold change above 5 up to day 15. CD4 or CD8 identity was assigned to each bulk clonotype according to whether the clonotype was present at higher abundance in the sequenced CD4 repertoire or the sequenced CD8 repertoire. TCRdb reanalyzed the raw reads on its own, using fastp at Q25 for trimming and MiXCR for clone calling, and kept in-frame beta chains. Here each entry gathers all rows of one CDR3 protein and keeps the most common genes and DNA. The V and J calls, along with clone size, are taken from TCRdb and not from the paper's own processing. The sample contains around 160,000 distinct CDR3 sequences, 6.5% to 8.5% of them found a single time. The leading ten clones occupy approximately 2.5% of the sample.

The full study reports these points: Only a couple of donors were included in the study, so the extent to which the findings can be generalized is limited. Most clones expanded after primary vaccination were re-detected after the booster (around 96% of CD4 and around nine tenths of CD8), suggesting broad memory maintenance. Computational filtering was required because FACS-sorted repertoires could contain abundant contaminating clonotypes from the bulk population. The secondary T-cell response was found to be weaker but faster than the primary response, with a peak reached on day 5 rather than on day 15. A small share of clonotypes was detected in both CD4 and CD8 compartments, with the overlap likely arising from convergent recombination.

The chain uses TRBV9 and TRBJ2-3, with no confident D gene call. This clonotype was sampled from a man in his late teens or twenties who received the YFV17D yellow fever vaccine. Sequenced here: CD4+ T cells sorted from PBMCs, sampled less than 6 days after the first yellow fever vaccination. The CDR3 region has the sequence CASSVGQAADTQYF. The DNA sequence is given as TGTGCCAGCAGCGTCGGCCAAGCCGCGGATACGCAGTATTTT.